The next 27 T cell receptor beta chains were all read from a single sample in a study of cytomegalovirus exposure and HLA in healthy donors. Researchers ran the PCR with 60 Vbeta and 13 Jbeta primers. Sequencing used immunoSEQ multiplex PCR; TCRdb keeps in-frame clones, though not all of them. The table has about 130,000 clones, around 77% seen once. The sequencing sample was made of PBMCs. These receptors were obtained from a man aged 45-65 years in good health and CMV-seronegative.

The V and J genes are TRBV5-5 and TRBJ1-5; D gene uncertain. Trimming stripped 4 bases from V and 0 bases from J, with 11 bases between. The CDR3 loop spans 15 amino acids. Germline V gives CDR1 SGHKS, CDR2 YYEKEE (reference sequence). The CDR3 DNA sequence: TGTGCCAGCAGCCCCGGGAGATATAGCAATCAGCCCCAGCATTTT. Protein product: CASSPGRYSNQPQHF.

The rearrangement joins TRBV10-3 to TRBJ2-1; TRBD1 agrees at 8 bases. Looked up from germline, CDR1 is ENHRY and CDR2 is SYGVKD. The CDR3 has 14 amino acids. The trim removed 5 bases at V and 4 bases at J, leaving 4 bases unmatched. CDR3 nucleotides: TGTGCCATCAGTACCGGGACAGGTTACAATGAGCAGTTCTTC. As protein: CAISTGTGYNEQFF.

The chain employs TRBV28 and TRBJ1-2, with TRBD1 matching over 9 bases. Germline CDR1 is MDHEN and CDR2 is SYDVKM. This CDR3 contains 15 residues. V trimming: 4 bases; J trimming: 5 bases; junction bases outside the gene matches: 8. DNA for the CDR3: TGTGCCAGCAGTTCCTCCCTGACAGGGGGGTATGGCTACACCTTC. The encoded protein is CASSSSLTGGYGYTF.

The CDR3 sequence: CASSGEPGTGNGYTF. The DNA of the CDR3 is TGTGCCAGCAGTGGCGAACCCGGGACAGGGAATGGCTACACCTTC. The V call is TRBV6-1, the J call TRBJ1-2; 9 nucleotides line up with TRBD1. Losses at the gene ends were 4 bases for V and 6 bases for J; bases not matched to a gene: 9. The CDR3 runs 15 residues. Germline loops: CDR1 MNHNS, CDR2 SASEGT.

In DNA, the CDR3 is TGTGCCAGCATTAAGGACAGGGCCGGGAATCAGCCCCAGCATTTT. Protein: CASIKDRAGNQPQHF. This rearrangement joins TRBV28 to TRBJ1-5, with 8 positions matching TRBD1. Germline trimming cut 7 bases from V and 4 bases from J; bases unmatched to any gene: 9. Germline assignment: CDR1 MDHEN and CDR2 SYDVKM. The CDR3 length is 15 residues.

For the CDR3, the DNA is TGTGCCAGCAGCTTGCAGGGCGGTCTCGAGCAGTACTTC. This gives the protein CASSLQGGLEQYF. V gene TRBV7-3 combines with J gene TRBJ2-7; the D gene is possibly TRBD1 (5 bases). Deletions cut 3 bases from V and 6 bases from J, with 12 bases between. CDR3 length: 13 amino acids. Germline CDR1 and CDR2: SGHTA and FQGTGA.

This clone has a single count. The chain is built from TRBV6-6 and TRBJ2-1, with 8 bases aligning to TRBD2. The CDR3 length is 16 residues. The V gene's germline CDR1 is MNHNY and CDR2 SVGAGI (reference sequence). The junction had 8 bases not matched to a gene; V was cut back by 5 bases and J by 2 bases. The DNA of the CDR3 is TGTGCCAGCAGTGCGACTAGCGTCCGCACCTACAATGAGCAGTTCTTC. It codes for CASSATSVRTYNEQFF.

V usage is TRBV11-2 and J usage is TRBJ2-3, with 11 bases that match TRBD2. The CDR3 extends over 18 amino acids. The trim removed 6 bases at V and 0 bases at J, leaving 11 bases unmatched. Germline V gene data show CDR1 as SGHAT and CDR2 as FQNNGV. CDR3: CASRPTSGSRRSTDTQYF. The CDR3 nucleotides are TGTGCCAGCAGACCCACTAGCGGGAGTCGGCGTAGCACAGATACGCAGTATTTT.

This clone was seen only once. The V and J genes are TRBV27 and TRBJ2-2; 10 bases match TRBD1. V lost 2 bases, J lost 5 bases, and 5 bases stayed unmatched. The germline V gene has CDR1 MNHEY and CDR2 SMNVEV (reference sequence). CDR3 length equals 16 residues. For the CDR3, the DNA is TGTGCCAGCAGTTTAAGGGGACAGGGGTGGACCGGGGAGCTGTTTTTT. Translating it yields CASSLRGQGWTGELFF.

The J gene is TRBJ2-5, the V gene TRBV5-1, with TRBD2 matching over 10 bases. CDR3 length: 14 amino acids. Germline CDR1 SGHRS, CDR2 YFSETQ. The V segment lost 4 bases and the J segment 9 bases; nucleotides outside the gene matches: 9. The CDR3 is CASSTTSGTLPQYF. DNA of the CDR3: TGCGCCAGCAGCACAACTAGCGGGACCCTCCCCCAGTACTTC.

The V call is TRBV5-8, the J call TRBJ1-5; D call uncertain. This CDR3 region has 15 residues. The V end was cut by 0 bases, the J end by 0 bases, with 7 bases between. The germline CDR1 and CDR2 sequences are SGHTS and YDEGEE. This CDR3 reads CASSLAGSSNQPQHF. CDR3 in DNA: TGTGCCAGCAGCTTGGCCGGGAGTAGCAATCAGCCCCAGCATTTT.

The table lists this clone with a few counts. The chain joins TRBV5-1 to TRBJ1-1; 7 bases match TRBD1. V shed 1 base and J 0 bases; nucleotides not matched to a gene: 6. Germline loops: CDR1 SGHRS, CDR2 YFSETQ. This CDR3 region has 16 residues. The CDR3 sequence: CASSLTTGRMNTEAFF. The CDR3 nucleotides read TGCGCCAGCAGCTTGACGACAGGGCGAATGAACACTGAAGCTTTCTTT.

V and J are TRBV6-5 and TRBJ2-1, with 10 positions matching TRBD1. The ends lost 5 bases at V and 4 bases at J; junction bases unmatched: 5. This CDR3 region has 15 residues. CDR1 is MNHEY, CDR2 SVGAGI, per germline. Here the CDR3 DNA reads TGTGCCAGCAGTATCGACAGGGGGCATTACAATGAGCAGTTCTTC. It yields the protein CASSIDRGHYNEQFF.

The chain is built from TRBV28 and TRBJ2-7; 8 bases map to TRBD1. Germline lookup yields CDR1 MDHEN and CDR2 SYDVKM. V was pared by 7 bases and J by 4 bases, with 9 bases of the junction left unmatched. This CDR3 comprises 14 residues. The CDR3 DNA sequence: TGTGCCAGCACCATCACAGGGGGGATGTACGAGCAGTACTTC. As protein: CASTITGGMYEQYF.

The sample holds one count of this clone. The rearrangement links TRBV15 to TRBJ2-1; 8 nucleotides align to TRBD2. This CDR3 has 18 residues. CDR1 is LNHNV and CDR2 is YYDKDF in the germline V gene (reference sequence). Germline trimming cut 5 bases from V and 3 bases from J; bases unmatched to any gene: 15. CDR3 sequence reads: CATSGDPRTSRFYNEQFF. CDR3 DNA: TGTGCCACCAGCGGGGATCCCCGGACTAGCAGATTCTACAATGAGCAGTTCTTC.

This clone was detected only a few times. The chain joins TRBV6-5 to TRBJ1-2; TRBD1 aligns across 7 bases. The CDR3 consists of 15 residues. Germline V lookup: CDR1 MNHEY, CDR2 SVGAGI. The V gene end was trimmed by 7 bases and the J gene end by 8 bases; junction bases not matched to a gene: 16. As DNA, the CDR3 is TGTGCCAGCACTAGCAACCGGGACAGATTTATCGGCTACACCTTC. This gives the protein CASTSNRDRFIGYTF.

This clone is a singleton in its sample. This chain links TRBV30 with TRBJ2-1, with TRBD2 as a possible D gene (6 bases). Per germline, CDR1 GTSNPN and CDR2 SVGIG (reference sequence). Trimming cost V 3 bases and J 5 bases, with 17 bases left between them. The CDR3 covers 15 residues. CDR3 loop: CAWRRAGRPDNEQFF. DNA for the CDR3: TGTGCCTGGAGGAGGGCAGGGAGGCCCGACAATGAGCAGTTCTTC.

This chain joins TRBV28 and TRBJ1-2, with 7 bases that match TRBD1. This CDR3 has 16 residues. Trimming cost V 4 bases and J 8 bases; bases outside gene matches: 16. Germline loops: CDR1 MDHEN, CDR2 SYDVKM. The CDR3: CASSSPSTQGGLGYTF. CDR3 coding DNA: TGTGCCAGCAGTTCACCCTCCACGCAGGGGGGATTGGGCTACACCTTC.

The rearrangement joins TRBV4-1 to TRBJ2-1; TRBD2 matches at 12 bases. V dropped 0 bases and J dropped 7; count of bases not matched to a gene: 4. CDR1 and CDR2 from the germline V gene are MGHRA and YSYEKL. The CDR3 spans 16 residues. CDR3 in amino acids: CASSQDPSGRANEQFF. In nucleotides, the CDR3 is TGCGCCAGCAGCCAAGATCCTAGCGGGAGGGCGAATGAGCAGTTCTTC.

The chain recombines TRBV21-1 with TRBJ2-7; the tabulated D call, TRBD1, remains unverified against the DNA. TRBV21-1 represents a pseudogene. CDR3 length: 12 residues. The CDR3 sequence: CACSSRGYEQYF. In DNA, the CDR3 is TGTGCCTGCAGTTCCAGGGGTTACGAGCAGTACTTC.

This clone showed up just once. The chain is built from TRBV7-6 and TRBJ2-2, with TRBD1 identical over 7 bases. The CDR3 extends over 16 amino acids. Unmatched junction bases numbered 6, after V lost 1 base and J lost 4 bases. Germline loops: CDR1 SGHVS, CDR2 FNYEAQ. This chain's CDR3 is CASSLVRGGITGELFF. The CDR3, as DNA: TGTGCCAGCAGCTTAGTAAGAGGGGGCATCACCGGGGAGCTGTTTTTT.

The rearrangement uses TRBV11-3 and TRBJ2-1; 14 bases are a match to TRBD2. The CDR3 has 16 amino acids. Per the germline V gene, CDR1 is SGHNT and CDR2 is YENEEA. V gave up 5 bases and J gave up 7 bases; unmatched junction bases: 7. The CDR3 DNA reads as TGTGCCAGCAGCGAGCGGGGGACTAGCGGGAGTAATGAGCAGTTCTTC. This encodes CASSERGTSGSNEQFF.

In its sample, this clone was seen a few times. The V call is TRBV10-3, the J call TRBJ2-1; TRBD2 aligns across 10 bases. V was clipped by 3 bases and J by 4 bases; unmatched bases: 6. The CDR3 sequence is 16 residues long. CDR1 ENHRY and CDR2 SYGVKD come from the germline V gene. The CDR3 region has the DNA TGTGCCATCAGTGATGCTAGCGGGAGAGCTTACAATGAGCAGTTCTTC. It is translated as CAISDASGRAYNEQFF.

A note on this clone: Other DNA sequences in this sample translate to the same CDR3. This rearrangement joins TRBV28 to TRBJ1-5; maybe TRBD1 (6 bases). Germline-derived CDR1 and CDR2 are MDHEN and SYDVKM. The CDR3 length is 14 residues. V lost 2 bases and J lost 3, with 8 bases in between. The CDR3 nucleotides are TGTGCCAGCAGTTTAGGGGGCGCCAATCAGCCCCAGCATTTT. Protein sequence: CASSLGGANQPQHF. The variable domain in full, with the rest retrieved from reference TRBV28 and TRBJ1-5, is DVKVTQSSRYLVKRTGEKVFLECVQDMDHENMFWYRQDPGLGLRLIYFSYDVKMKEKGDIPEGYSVSREKKERFSLILESASTNQTSMYLCASSLGGANQPQHFGDGTRLSIL.

This sequence joins TRBV7-8 and TRBJ1-3; D call uncertain. V dropped 5 bases and J dropped 0 bases, with 5 bases sitting between them. The germline V gene has CDR1 SGHVS and CDR2 FQNEAQ. The CDR3 extends over 13 amino acids. The DNA of the CDR3 is TGTGCCAGCAGCCCAATCTCTGGAAACACCATATATTTT. Its translation is CASSPISGNTIYF.

V is TRBV30 and J is TRBJ1-1; D unresolved. V was shortened by 3 bases and J by 0 bases, with 14 bases between the two germline ends. CDR1 is GTSNPN, CDR2 SVGIG, per germline (reference sequence). The CDR3 consists of 15 residues. The CDR3 DNA is TGTGCCTGGAGGAACGGACTTGGCATGAACACTGAAGCTTTCTTT. It yields the protein CAWRNGLGMNTEAFF.

The chain recombines TRBV7-9 with TRBJ2-3; TRBD1 might be the D (5 bases). The CDR3 has 17 amino acids. V was trimmed by 2 bases and J by 5 bases, leaving 20 bases between them. Germline lookup yields CDR1 SEHNR and CDR2 FQNEAQ (reference sequence). The CDR3 spells CASSLPVLSGQRDTQYF. The CDR3 DNA reads TGTGCCAGCAGCTTACCAGTATTATCAGGGCAGAGAGATACGCAGTATTTT.